Below are 23 T cell receptor beta chains sequenced from a single sample in a study of cytomegalovirus exposure and HLA in healthy donors. Primers included in the PCR were 60 Vbeta and 13 Jbeta primers. Assay: immunoSEQ multiplex PCR; the TCRdb copy retains only in-frame clones and omits some. This table has about 120,000 clones, around three quarters appearing once. Sequencing was carried out using PBMCs. These receptors all come from a man aged 25 to 45 in good health and CMV-seropositive.

This CDR3 reads CASLRESSGNTIYF. In DNA form, the CDR3 reads TGTGCCAGTCTTAGGGAGAGCTCTGGAAACACCATATATTTT. The chain employs TRBV2 and TRBJ1-3; D is ambiguous. Germline V lookup: CDR1 SNHLY, CDR2 FYNNEI. Trimming took 9 bases from V and 0 from J, leaving 12 bases between them. The CDR3 spans 14 residues.

As for this clone: An end of the junction differs from the germline gene, which may be a read error. J is TRBJ1-2 and V is TRBV7-9, with TRBD1 as a possible D gene (5 bases). The length of the CDR3 is 12 residues. In germline, CDR1 is SEHNR, CDR2 FQNEAQ (reference sequence). CDR3 sequence: CSSSTPGGGYTF. The CDR3 DNA reads TGTTCCAGCAGCACCCCGGGGGGTGGCTACACCTTC.

This chain joins TRBV9 and TRBJ1-5, with 7 bases identical to TRBD1. The germline CDR1 and CDR2 sequences are SGDLS and YYNGEE. Trimming took 3 bases from V and 3 from J; bases not matched to a gene: 3. This CDR3 has 14 amino acids. The CDR3 loop is CASSGGQFNQPQHF. The CDR3, as DNA: TGTGCCAGCAGCGGGGGACAGTTCAATCAGCCCCAGCATTTT.

V usage is TRBV25-1 and J usage is TRBJ2-1, with 12 bases matching TRBD1. This CDR3 contains 14 residues. Trimming took 6 bases from V and 6 from J; bases not matched to a gene: 3. Germline-derived CDR1 and CDR2 are MGHDK and SYGVNS. CDR3 sequence: CASRGTGGFNEQFF. The CDR3 DNA reads TGTGCCAGCAGAGGGACAGGGGGCTTCAATGAGCAGTTCTTC.

The chain uses TRBV28 and TRBJ1-1, with TRBD1 matching over 12 bases. The CDR3 covers 14 residues. Unmatched junction bases numbered 9, after V lost 6 bases and J lost 10 bases. Germline V CDR1 and CDR2: MDHEN, SYDVKM. The CDR3 loop reads CASSQGTGGDGAFF. CDR3 nucleotides: TGTGCCAGCAGCCAGGGGACAGGGGGCGACGGAGCTTTCTTT.

The J gene is TRBJ1-5, the V gene TRBV7-9; 7 bases map to TRBD1. J gave up 5 bases and V 7 bases, and 8 bases lay outside the gene matches. Germline CDR1 is SEHNR and CDR2 is FQNEAQ (reference sequence). This CDR3 has 14 amino acids. CDR3 region: CASNAGGIDQPQHF. In nucleotides, the CDR3 is TGTGCCAGCAACGCAGGGGGGATCGATCAGCCCCAGCATTTT. The complete variable domain, with remaining parts taken from reference TRBV7-9 and TRBJ1-5, reads DTGVSQNPRHKITKRGQNVTFRCDPISEHNRLYWYRQTLGQGPEFLTYFQNEAQLEKSRLLSDRFSAERPKGSFSTLEIQRTEQGDSAMYLCASNAGGIDQPQHFGDGTRLSIL.

V usage is TRBV5-1 and J usage is TRBJ2-1, with 13 bases fitting TRBD2. This CDR3 region has 15 residues. From germline, CDR1 is SGHRS and CDR2 YFSETQ. Trimming at V came to 5 bases and at J to 8 bases, leaving 7 bases not matched to a gene. CDR3 DNA: TGCGCCAGCAGACTAGCGGGAGGGCCTGGGGATGAGCAGTTCTTC. This translates into CASRLAGGPGDEQFF.

This clone came up a few times. The J gene is TRBJ1-1, the V gene TRBV4-1; tentatively, D is TRBD1 (5 bases). The CDR3 totals 14 residues. The V gene lost 4 bases and the J gene lost 0 bases, with 9 bases spanning the gap. Germline CDR1 and CDR2: MGHRA and YSYEKL. CDR3 residues: CASSRVGVNTEAFF. The CDR3, as DNA: TGCGCCAGCAGCCGGGTAGGGGTGAACACTGAAGCTTTCTTT.

A remark on this clone: At one end the junction does not follow the germline gene, possibly because of a read error. CDR3 coding DNA: TGCGCCAGCAGCCAAATCACACCGGCTAACTATGGCTACCCCTTC. Protein: CASSQITPANYGYPF. This chain uses TRBV4-1 with TRBJ1-2, with D unresolved. Germline V gene sequence: CDR1 MGHRA, CDR2 YSYEKL. The CDR3 totals 15 residues.

This clone was seen a few times. The chain uses TRBV9 and TRBJ1-3; 10 positions agree with TRBD1. V trimming: 4 bases; J trimming: 4 bases; junction bases outside the gene matches: 5. This CDR3 has 15 residues. The germline gives CDR1 SGDLS, CDR2 YYNGEE. The CDR3 DNA follows: TGTGCCAGCAGCTTGACAGGGGGCGCCGGAAACACCATATATTTT. This translates into CASSLTGGAGNTIYF.

This clone was detected once. V usage is TRBV6-5 and J usage is TRBJ2-2; maybe TRBD2 (7 bases). The CDR3 is made up of 15 amino acids. Trimming removed 4 bases at V and 6 bases at J, with 15 bases between. Germline V gives CDR1 MNHEY, CDR2 SVGAGI. This chain's CDR3 is CASSLGARGAGELFF. The DNA for the CDR3 is TGTGCCAGCAGTTTGGGGGCCCGGGGGGCCGGGGAGCTGTTTTTT.

The chain has TRBV11-2 and TRBJ1-2; 9 positions match TRBD1. From germline, CDR1 is SGHAT and CDR2 FQNNGV. The CDR3 has 14 residues. With V trimmed by 4 bases and J by 4 bases, 4 bases remained unmatched. The CDR3 spells CASSSVQGAYGYTF. DNA of the CDR3: TGTGCCAGCAGCTCCGTACAGGGGGCCTATGGCTACACCTTC.

This chain connects TRBV30 to TRBJ2-7; the D is unclear. Germline CDR1 GTSNPN, CDR2 SVGIG (reference sequence). V was pared by 2 bases and J by 2 bases, with 13 bases between. The CDR3 extends over 14 amino acids. Here the CDR3 DNA reads TGTGCCTGGAGTCCATTAGACACAGCCTACGAGCAGTACTTC. Translated, it gives CAWSPLDTAYEQYF.

This clone is a singleton in its sample. The V and J genes are TRBV2 and TRBJ2-5; possibly TRBD2 for D (5 bases). The CDR3 is 13 residues long. The germline V gene encodes CDR1 SNHLY and CDR2 FYNNEI. V was cut by 8 bases and J by 5 bases, with 15 bases left in between. CDR3 region: CASSTRPRETQYF. The DNA of the CDR3 is TGTGCCAGCTCCACTAGACCGAGGGAGACCCAGTACTTC.

V and J are TRBV4-3 and TRBJ1-5; perhaps TRBD1 as D (5 bases). The CDR3 spans 13 residues. The V gene lost 4 bases and the J gene lost 5 bases, with 9 bases spanning the gap. CDR1 and CDR2 from the germline V gene are LGHNA and YSLEER. The CDR3 region has the DNA TGCGCCAGCAGCCCCTCAGGGTATCAGCCCCAGCATTTT. This translates into CASSPSGYQPQHF.

This clone has more than one count but fewer than ten. The chain links TRBV19 to TRBJ2-1, with TRBD2 matching over 8 bases. The trim removed 3 bases at V and 7 bases at J, leaving 8 bases unmatched. Per germline, CDR1 LNHDA and CDR2 SQIVND (reference sequence). CDR3 length: 15 amino acids. CDR3 DNA: TGTGCCAGTAGTATGAGCCAGCGGGGGTCGAATGAGCAGTTCTTC. This gives the protein CASSMSQRGSNEQFF.

The chain joins TRBV7-9 to TRBJ2-3, with D maybe TRBD1 (6 bases). Per germline, CDR1 SEHNR and CDR2 FQNEAQ (reference sequence). The length of the CDR3 is 15 residues. The V end was cut by 2 bases, the J end by 1 base, with 10 bases between. The DNA for the CDR3 is TGTGCCAGCAGCTTAAGGGGGAGCCGCACAGATACGCAGTATTTT. This codes for CASSLRGSRTDTQYF.

This sequence joins TRBV2 and TRBJ2-1; 9 positions agree with TRBD2. V was pared by 5 bases and J by 1 base, with 9 bases of the junction left unmatched. The CDR3 consists of 17 residues. Germline V gene data show CDR1 as SNHLY and CDR2 as FYNNEI. In DNA form, the CDR3 reads TGTGCCAGCAGTTGGGGCGGGGGGGCCTTATCCTACAATGAGCAGTTCTTC. As protein: CASSWGGGALSYNEQFF.

The chain combines TRBV5-6 with TRBJ1-1, with D unclear. V lost 3 bases and J 0 bases, leaving 9 bases between the germline ends. The germline V gene encodes CDR1 SGHDT and CDR2 YYEEEE. This CDR3 comprises 14 residues. The CDR3 nucleotides read TGTGCCAGCAGCTGGCAGGAATTGAACACTGAAGCTTTCTTT. Protein sequence: CASSWQELNTEAFF.

The V gene is TRBV10-3, the J gene TRBJ2-7; 9 bases are shared with TRBD1. This CDR3 is built from 16 residues. V was clipped by 2 bases and J by 4 bases; unmatched bases: 9. Germline assignment: CDR1 ENHRY and CDR2 SYGVKD. The CDR3 spells CAISEGPGQGSYEQYF. CDR3 coding DNA: TGTGCCATCAGTGAGGGGCCGGGACAGGGTAGTTACGAGCAGTACTTC.

This rearrangement joins TRBV27 to TRBJ1-2; the D gene is possibly TRBD1 (6 bases). V dropped 5 bases and J dropped 4 bases, with 20 bases sitting between them. Germline values: CDR1 MNHEY, CDR2 SMNVEV (reference sequence). The CDR3 spans 16 residues. The CDR3, as DNA: TGTGCCAGCAGTCCCCAAAAACAGGGATGGGCCTATGGCTACACCTTC. Encoded protein: CASSPQKQGWAYGYTF.

This clone was seen only once. The V and J genes are TRBV27 and TRBJ2-5; a weak D match, TRBD2 (5 bases). V was trimmed by 4 bases and J by 4 bases, leaving 13 bases between them. Germline CDR1 MNHEY, CDR2 SMNVEV (reference sequence). The CDR3 extends over 14 amino acids. The CDR3 coding sequence is TGTGCCAGCAGTTCGGCCCCCGGAGGAGAGACCCAGTACTTC. Its protein is CASSSAPGGETQYF.

The V gene is TRBV7-3, the J gene TRBJ2-1, with D perhaps TRBD2 (6 bases). Trimming removed 2 bases at V and 5 bases at J, with 7 bases between. The CDR3 runs 13 residues. The germline CDR1 and CDR2 sequences are SGHTA and FQGTGA. CDR3 loop: CASSLGLNNEQFF. CDR3 nucleotides: TGTGCCAGCAGCTTAGGACTAAACAATGAGCAGTTCTTC.